This T cell receptor (beta chain) came from a study of blood T cell repertoires in COVID-19. Study-level background: There were acute and convalescent COVID-19 samples, and they came from the United States, Italy and Spain.

The CDR3 has 16 residues. The V gene end was trimmed by 5 bases and the J gene end by 5 bases; junction bases not matched to a gene: 10. Germline assignment: CDR1 SGHVS and CDR2 FNYEAQ. Authors' methods: Using reference gene primer amplification, nucleated cell counts were estimated. Generated by immunoSEQ multiplex PCR, the TCRdb table keeps only in-frame clones and is missing some. Clone size and the V and J calls come from that table; the DNA yielded D and trimming. The sample consists of a few hundred thousand clones, almost 90% of them appearing once. The source is a woman between 40 and 55 years old with COVID-19, enrolled during active disease. V usage is TRBV7-6 and J usage is TRBJ2-1; 9 positions match TRBD1. The sequenced material came from peripheral blood. CDR3 coding DNA: TGTGCCAGCAGCGACTCACTCCGGGACAGGGACAATGAGCAGTTCTTC. It translates to CASSDSLRDRDNEQFF.